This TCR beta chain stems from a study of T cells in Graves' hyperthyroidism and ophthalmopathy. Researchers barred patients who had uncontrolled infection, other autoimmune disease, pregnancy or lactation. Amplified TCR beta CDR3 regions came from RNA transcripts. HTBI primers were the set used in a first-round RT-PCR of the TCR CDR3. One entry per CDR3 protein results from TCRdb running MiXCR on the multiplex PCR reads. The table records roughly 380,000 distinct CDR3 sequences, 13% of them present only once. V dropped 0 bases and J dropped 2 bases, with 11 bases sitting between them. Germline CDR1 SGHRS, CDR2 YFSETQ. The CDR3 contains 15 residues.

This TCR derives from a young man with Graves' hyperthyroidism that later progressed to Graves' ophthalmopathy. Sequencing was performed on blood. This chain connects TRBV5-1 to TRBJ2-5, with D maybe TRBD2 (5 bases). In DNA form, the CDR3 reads TGCGCCAGCAGCTTGGACCCGGGGTTACAAGAGACCCAGTACTTC. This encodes CASSLDPGLQETQYF.